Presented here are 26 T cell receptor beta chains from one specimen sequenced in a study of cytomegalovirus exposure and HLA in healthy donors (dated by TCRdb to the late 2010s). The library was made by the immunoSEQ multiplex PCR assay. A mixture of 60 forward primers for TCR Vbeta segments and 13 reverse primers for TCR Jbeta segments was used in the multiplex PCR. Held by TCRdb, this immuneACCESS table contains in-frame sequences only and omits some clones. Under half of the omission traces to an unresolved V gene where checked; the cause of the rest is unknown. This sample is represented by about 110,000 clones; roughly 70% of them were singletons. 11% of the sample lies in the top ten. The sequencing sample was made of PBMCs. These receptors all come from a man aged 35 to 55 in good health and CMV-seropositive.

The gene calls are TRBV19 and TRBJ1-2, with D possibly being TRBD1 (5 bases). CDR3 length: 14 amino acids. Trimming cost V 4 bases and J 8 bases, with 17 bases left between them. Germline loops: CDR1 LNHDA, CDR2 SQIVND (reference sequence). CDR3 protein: CASSTQFQGRGYTF. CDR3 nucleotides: TGTGCCAGTAGTACCCAGTTCCAGGGTCGGGGCTACACCTTC.

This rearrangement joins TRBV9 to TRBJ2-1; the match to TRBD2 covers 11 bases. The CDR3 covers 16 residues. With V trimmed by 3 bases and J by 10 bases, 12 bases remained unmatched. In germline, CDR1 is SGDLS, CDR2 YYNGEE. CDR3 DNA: TGTGCCAGCAGCGGACGACTAGCGGGGTCGGAATTGGAGCAGTTCTTC. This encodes CASSGRLAGSELEQFF.

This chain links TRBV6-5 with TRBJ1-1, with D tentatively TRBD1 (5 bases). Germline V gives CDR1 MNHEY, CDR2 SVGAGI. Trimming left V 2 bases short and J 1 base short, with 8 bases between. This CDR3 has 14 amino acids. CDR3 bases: TGTGCCAGCAGTTACGGGGGGACGAACACTGAAGCTTTCTTT. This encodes CASSYGGTNTEAFF.

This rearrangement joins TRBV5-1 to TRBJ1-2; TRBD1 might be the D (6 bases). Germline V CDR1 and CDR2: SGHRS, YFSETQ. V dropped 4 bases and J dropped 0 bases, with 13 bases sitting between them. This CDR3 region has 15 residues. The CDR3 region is CASSPQDSANYGYTF. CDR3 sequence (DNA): TGCGCCAGCAGCCCCCAGGACAGTGCTAACTATGGCTACACCTTC.

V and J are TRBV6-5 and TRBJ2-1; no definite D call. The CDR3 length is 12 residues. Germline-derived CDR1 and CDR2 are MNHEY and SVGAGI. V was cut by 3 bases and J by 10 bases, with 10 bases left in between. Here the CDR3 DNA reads TGTGCCAGCAGTTATTTACTTCGGGAGCAGTTCTTC. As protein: CASSYLLREQFF.

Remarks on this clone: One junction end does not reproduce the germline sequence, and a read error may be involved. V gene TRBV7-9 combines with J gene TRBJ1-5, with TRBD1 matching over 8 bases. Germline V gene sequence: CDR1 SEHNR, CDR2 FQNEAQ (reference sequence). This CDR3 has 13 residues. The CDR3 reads CSSSPEDRAPQHF. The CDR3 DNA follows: TGTTCCAGCAGCCCAGAGGACAGGGCTCCCCAGCATTTT. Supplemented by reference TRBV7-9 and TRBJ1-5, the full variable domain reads DTGVSQNPRHKITKRGQNVTFRCDPISEHNRLYWYRQTLGQGPEFLTYFQNEAQLEKSRLLSDRFSAERPKGSFSTLEIQRTEQGDSAMYLCSSSPEDRAPQHFGDGTRLSIL.

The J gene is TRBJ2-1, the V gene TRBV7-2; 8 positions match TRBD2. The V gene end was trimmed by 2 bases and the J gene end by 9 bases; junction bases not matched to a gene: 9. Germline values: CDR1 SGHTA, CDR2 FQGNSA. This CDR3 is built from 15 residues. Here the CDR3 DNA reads TGTGCCAGCAGCTTACCCACTAGCGGTTTTGTTGAGCAGTTCTTC. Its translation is CASSLPTSGFVEQFF.

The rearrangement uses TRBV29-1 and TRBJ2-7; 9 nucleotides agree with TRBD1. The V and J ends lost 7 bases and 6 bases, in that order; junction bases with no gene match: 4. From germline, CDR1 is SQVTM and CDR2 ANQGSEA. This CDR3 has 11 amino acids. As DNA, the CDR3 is TGCAGCGCAGGGACAGGGCGCGAGCAGTACGTC. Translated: CSAGTGREQYV.

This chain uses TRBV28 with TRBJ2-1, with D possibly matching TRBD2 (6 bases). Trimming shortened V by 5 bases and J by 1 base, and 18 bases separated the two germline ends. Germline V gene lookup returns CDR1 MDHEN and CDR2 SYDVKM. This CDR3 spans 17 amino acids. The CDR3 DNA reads TGTGCCAGCAGTCCTATCCCAGGGAGGACTTCCTACAATGAGCAGTTCTTC. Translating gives CASSPIPGRTSYNEQFF.

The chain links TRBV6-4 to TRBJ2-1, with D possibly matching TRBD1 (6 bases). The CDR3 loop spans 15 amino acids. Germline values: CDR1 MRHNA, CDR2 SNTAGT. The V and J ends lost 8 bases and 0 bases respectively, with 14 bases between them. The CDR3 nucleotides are TGTGCCAGCTCGGAACAGGGACGCTCCTACAATGAGCAGTTCTTC. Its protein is CASSEQGRSYNEQFF.

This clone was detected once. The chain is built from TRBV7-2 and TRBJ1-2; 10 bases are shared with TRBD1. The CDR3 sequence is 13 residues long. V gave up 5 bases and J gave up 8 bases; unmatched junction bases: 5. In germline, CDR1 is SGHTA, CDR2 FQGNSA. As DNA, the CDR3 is TGTGCCAGCAGCCTGACAGGGGGCTGGGGCTACACCTTC. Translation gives CASSLTGGWGYTF.

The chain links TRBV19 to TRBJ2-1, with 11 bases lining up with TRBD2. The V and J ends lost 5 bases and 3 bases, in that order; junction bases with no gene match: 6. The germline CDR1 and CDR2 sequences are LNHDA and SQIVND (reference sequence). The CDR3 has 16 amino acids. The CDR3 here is CASSLSTSGVYNEQFF. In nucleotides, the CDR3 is TGTGCCAGTAGTTTATCGACTAGCGGGGTCTACAATGAGCAGTTCTTC.

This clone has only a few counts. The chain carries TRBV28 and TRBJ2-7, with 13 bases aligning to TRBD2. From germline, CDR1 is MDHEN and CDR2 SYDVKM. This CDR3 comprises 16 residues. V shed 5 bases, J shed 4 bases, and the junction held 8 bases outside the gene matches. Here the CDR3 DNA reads TGTGCCAGCAGTATCGGCGGACTAGCGGGAGAGTACGAGCAGTACTTC. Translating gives CASSIGGLAGEYEQYF.

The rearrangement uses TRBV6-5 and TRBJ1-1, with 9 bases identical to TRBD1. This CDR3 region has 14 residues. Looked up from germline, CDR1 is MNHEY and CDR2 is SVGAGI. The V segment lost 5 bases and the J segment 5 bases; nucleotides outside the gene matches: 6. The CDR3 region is CASSGQGPGTEAFF. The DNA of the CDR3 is TGTGCCAGCAGTGGACAGGGGCCGGGGACTGAAGCTTTCTTT.

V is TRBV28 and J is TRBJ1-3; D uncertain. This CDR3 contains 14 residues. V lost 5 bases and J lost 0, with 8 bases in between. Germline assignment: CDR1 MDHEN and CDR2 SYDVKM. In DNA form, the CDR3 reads TGTGCCAGCAGTGAACAGATCTCTGGAAACACCATATATTTT. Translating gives CASSEQISGNTIYF.

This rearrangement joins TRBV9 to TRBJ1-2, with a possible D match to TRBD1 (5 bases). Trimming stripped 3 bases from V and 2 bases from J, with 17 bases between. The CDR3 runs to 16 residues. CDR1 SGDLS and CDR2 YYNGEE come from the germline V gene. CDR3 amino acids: CASSEPTAGLNYGYTF. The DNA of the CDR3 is TGTGCCAGCAGCGAGCCCACGGCGGGGCTAAACTATGGCTACACCTTC.

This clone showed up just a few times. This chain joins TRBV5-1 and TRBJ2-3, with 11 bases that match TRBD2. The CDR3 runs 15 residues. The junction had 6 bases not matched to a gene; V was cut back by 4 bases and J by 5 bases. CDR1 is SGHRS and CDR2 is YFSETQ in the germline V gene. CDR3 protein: CASSPLAGGRDTQYF. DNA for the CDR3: TGCGCCAGCAGCCCTCTAGCGGGAGGCCGAGATACGCAGTATTTT.

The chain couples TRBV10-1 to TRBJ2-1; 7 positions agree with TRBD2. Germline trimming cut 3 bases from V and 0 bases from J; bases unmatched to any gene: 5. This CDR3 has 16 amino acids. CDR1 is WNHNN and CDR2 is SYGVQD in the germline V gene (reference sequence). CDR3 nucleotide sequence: TGCGCCAGCAGTGAATTTGGCGGGAGCTCCTACAATGAGCAGTTCTTC. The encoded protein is CASSEFGGSSYNEQFF.

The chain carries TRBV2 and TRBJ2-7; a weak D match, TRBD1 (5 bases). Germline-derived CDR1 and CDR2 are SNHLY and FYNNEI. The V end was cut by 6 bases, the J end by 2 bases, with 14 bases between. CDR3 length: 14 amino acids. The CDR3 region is CASRITGEAYEQYV. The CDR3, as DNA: TGTGCCAGCAGGATCACAGGTGAGGCCTACGAGCAGTACGTC.

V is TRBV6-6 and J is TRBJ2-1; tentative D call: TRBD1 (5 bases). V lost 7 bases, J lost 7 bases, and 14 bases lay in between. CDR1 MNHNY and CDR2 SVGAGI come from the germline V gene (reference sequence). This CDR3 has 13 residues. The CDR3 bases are TGTGCCAGCATCGATCAGGGCCAAAATGAGCAGTTCTTC. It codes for CASIDQGQNEQFF.

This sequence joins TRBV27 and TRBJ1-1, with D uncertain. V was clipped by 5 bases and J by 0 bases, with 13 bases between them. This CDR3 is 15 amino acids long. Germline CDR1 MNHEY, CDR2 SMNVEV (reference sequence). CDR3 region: CASSQSGSLNTEAFF. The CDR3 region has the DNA TGTGCCAGCAGTCAAAGCGGATCTTTGAACACTGAAGCTTTCTTT.

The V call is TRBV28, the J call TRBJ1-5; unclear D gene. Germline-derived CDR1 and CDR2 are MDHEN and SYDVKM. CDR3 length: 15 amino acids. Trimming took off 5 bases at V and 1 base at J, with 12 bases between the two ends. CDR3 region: CASSPRVGSNQPQHF. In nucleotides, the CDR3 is TGTGCCAGCAGTCCGAGGGTGGGGAGCAATCAGCCCCAGCATTTT.

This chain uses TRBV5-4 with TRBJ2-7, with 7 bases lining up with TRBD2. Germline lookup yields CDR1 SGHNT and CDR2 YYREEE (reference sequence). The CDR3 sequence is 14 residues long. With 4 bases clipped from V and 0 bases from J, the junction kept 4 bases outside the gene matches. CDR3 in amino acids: CASSSRDYSYEQYF. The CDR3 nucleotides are TGTGCCAGCAGCAGTCGGGACTACTCCTACGAGCAGTACTTC.

CDR3 coding DNA: TGTGCCAGCAGCTTAGGGCGAGGGAAGTTCTTC. Translation gives CASSLGRGKFF. The chain is built from TRBV7-8 and TRBJ2-1; TRBD2 might be the D (5 bases). The germline V gene encodes CDR1 SGHVS and CDR2 FQNEAQ. The ends were cut back, 1 base at V and 14 bases at J, with 9 bases in the middle. The CDR3 has 11 residues.

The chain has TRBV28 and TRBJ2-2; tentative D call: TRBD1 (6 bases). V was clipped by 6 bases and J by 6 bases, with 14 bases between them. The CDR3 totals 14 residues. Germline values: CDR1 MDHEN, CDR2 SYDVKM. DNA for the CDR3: TGTGCCAGCAGCTACTTACAGGGACCCGGGGAGCTGTTTTTT. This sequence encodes CASSYLQGPGELFF.

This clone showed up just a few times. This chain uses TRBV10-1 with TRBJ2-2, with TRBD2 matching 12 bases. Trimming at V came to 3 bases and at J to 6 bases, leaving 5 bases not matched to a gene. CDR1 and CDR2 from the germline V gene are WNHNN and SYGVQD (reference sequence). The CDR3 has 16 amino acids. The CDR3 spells CASSEPGLAGSGELFF. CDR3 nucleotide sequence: TGCGCCAGCAGTGAACCGGGACTAGCGGGCTCCGGGGAGCTGTTTTTT.